Listed here are 26 T cell receptor beta chains from one sample, sequenced in a study. One entry per CDR3 protein, called by TCRdb with MiXCR from the 5' RACE reads. This table holds roughly 58,000 distinct CDR3 sequences, less than 25% found once. Cells sorted as Tregs were CD4+, CD25+ and CD127-/low. The specimen was tumor-infiltrating Tregs sorted from the breast tumor. These receptors came from a female donor with breast cancer.

The genes are TRBV18 and TRBJ2-1; TRBD2 matches at 8 bases. CDR3 size: 14 residues. With 6 bases clipped from V and 9 bases from J, the junction kept 10 bases outside the gene matches. Germline lookup yields CDR1 KGHSH and CDR2 LQKENI. CDR3 DNA sequence: TGTGCCAGCTCTGCAAGCGGGAGCTTTAGTGAGCAGTTCTTC. It codes for CASSASGSFSEQFF. The variable domain in full, completed from reference TRBV18 and TRBJ2-1, reads NAGVMQNPRHLVRRRGQEARLRCSPMKGHSHVYWYRQLPEEGLKFMVYLQKENIIDESGMPKERFSAEFPKEGPSILRIQQVVRGDSAAYFCASSASGSFSEQFFGPGTRLTVL.

This clonotype was observed a handful of times. This chain connects TRBV29-1 to TRBJ1-2; D is perhaps TRBD1 (5 bases). Deletions cut 3 bases from V and 2 bases from J, with 16 bases between. From germline, CDR1 is SQVTM and CDR2 ANQGSEA. The CDR3 extends over 15 amino acids. CDR3 sequence reads: CSVDSVGQGNYGYTF. CDR3 coding DNA: TGCAGCGTTGATAGTGTGGGGCAGGGCAACTATGGCTACACCTTC.

This clonotype was detected a few times. CDR3 residues: CASTSGVGQETQYF. The CDR3 nucleotides are TGTGCCAGCACCTCAGGGGTAGGGCAAGAGACCCAGTACTTC. The gene calls are TRBV6-2 or TRBV6-3 and TRBJ2-5; D perhaps matches TRBD1 (6 bases). This CDR3 contains 14 residues. V shed 7 bases and J shed 2 bases, with 14 bases lying between them. Germline-derived CDR1 and CDR2 are MNHEY and SVGEGT.

This clonotype was seen ten or more times. The chain has TRBV7-8 and TRBJ2-7; tentative D call: TRBD2 (6 bases). V was cut by 0 bases and J by 2 bases, with 8 bases left in between. Germline values: CDR1 SGHVS, CDR2 FQNEAQ. The CDR3 spans 14 residues. The CDR3 reads CASSLAGGAYEQYF. The CDR3 nucleotides read TGTGCCAGCAGCTTAGCCGGCGGGGCCTACGAGCAGTACTTC. Full variable domain (missing parts from reference TRBV7-8 and TRBJ2-7): GAGVSQSPRYKVAKRGQDVALRCDPISGHVSLFWYQQALGQGPEFLTYFQNEAQLDKSGLPSDRFFAERPEGSVSTLKIQRTQQEDSAVYLCASSLAGGAYEQYFGPGTRLTVT.

With regard to this clonotype: This sequence may be a read error, since a much larger clone differs from it by one base. The chain links TRBV6-2 or TRBV6-3 to TRBJ2-6, with D perhaps matching TRBD2 (5 bases). The germline V gene encodes CDR1 MNHEY and CDR2 SVGEGT. This CDR3 spans 15 amino acids. Trimming removed 7 bases from V and 2 bases from J, with 12 bases in between. CDR3 nucleotide sequence: TGTGCCAGCATCCGGGGTCACCCTGGGGCCAACGTCCTGACTTTC. Encoded protein: CASIRGHPGANVLTF.

This clonotype was seen a handful of times. The rearrangement joins TRBV6-6 to TRBJ1-2, with D maybe TRBD1 (6 bases). Germline V gene lookup returns CDR1 MNHNY and CDR2 SVGAGI (reference sequence). The CDR3 is 13 amino acids. Deletions cut 7 bases from V and 6 bases from J, with 15 bases between. The CDR3, as DNA: TGTGCCAGCATTAAAGGACAGAGCGATGGCTACACCTTC. Protein product: CASIKGQSDGYTF.

About this clonotype: This may come from a read error, since a much larger clone is one base off. V and J are TRBV12-3 or TRBV12-4 and TRBJ2-3; D might be TRBD2 (7 bases). V was shortened by 10 bases and J by 7 bases, with 21 bases between the two germline ends. The CDR3 has 14 amino acids. The CDR3 DNA reads as TGTGCCATTGGGGCGGCCGGGGGGACAAATACGCAGTATTTT. This sequence encodes CAIGAAGGTNTQYF.

This clonotype was counted at least ten times. The chain recombines TRBV28 with TRBJ2-2, with 9 bases matching TRBD1. Germline loops: CDR1 MDHEN, CDR2 SYDVKM. V lost 3 bases, J lost 5 bases, and 10 bases stayed unmatched. The CDR3 has 17 residues. Here the CDR3 DNA reads TGTGCCAGCAGTTTCGGATCCTGGGACAGGGTTACCGGGGAGCTGTTTTTT. Amino acids: CASSFGSWDRVTGELFF.

This clonotype was seen many times. This chain connects TRBV4-2 to TRBJ1-2; D not certain. This CDR3 has 14 amino acids. Trimming left V 4 bases short and J 8 bases short, with 17 bases between. CDR1 and CDR2 from the germline V gene are LGHNA and YNFKEQ. The CDR3 DNA is TGTGCCAGCAGCCCCCCGAGCACGGGAGCGGGCTACACCTTC. It is translated as CASSPPSTGAGYTF.

This clonotype was recorded at least ten times. The rearrangement links TRBV7-2 to TRBJ2-3, with TRBD2 as a possible D gene (5 bases). The CDR3 extends over 15 amino acids. The germline gives CDR1 SGHTA, CDR2 FQGNSA. V was cut by 1 base and J by 1 base, with 9 bases left in between. CDR3 residues: CASSLDGRGTDTQYF. The CDR3 region has the DNA TGTGCCAGCAGCTTAGACGGGCGGGGCACAGATACGCAGTATTTT.

The chain couples TRBV7-2 to TRBJ2-5; D uncertain. Germline values: CDR1 SGHTA, CDR2 FQGNSA. Trimming took off 1 base at V and 10 bases at J, with 10 bases between the two ends. The CDR3 runs 12 residues. The CDR3: CASSLGDGVQYF. The CDR3 DNA is TGTGCCAGCAGCTTAGGAGATGGGGTCCAGTACTTC.

This clonotype was recorded many times. The V gene is TRBV6-5, the J gene TRBJ2-5, with unresolved D. Germline loops: CDR1 MNHEY, CDR2 SVGAGI. The CDR3 totals 14 residues. V shed 7 bases and J shed 5 bases, with 17 bases lying between them. The CDR3 DNA is TGTGCCAGCAAGCTAGGGATCTCCGGGGAGACCCAGTACTTC. This encodes CASKLGISGETQYF.

This clonotype was seen ten or more times. The chain links TRBV6-6 to TRBJ2-1; TRBD2 agrees at 8 bases. This CDR3 has 15 residues. V was clipped by 2 bases and J by 4 bases; unmatched bases: 4. Germline assignment: CDR1 MNHNY and CDR2 SVGAGI (reference sequence). The CDR3 loop is CASSYPTSGYNEQFF. CDR3 bases: TGTGCCAGCAGTTACCCAACTAGCGGATACAATGAGCAGTTCTTC.

This clonotype has more than one count but fewer than ten. The CDR3 bases are TGTGCCAGCAGCCCCCGAACAGGGGGCAACTATGGCTACACCTTC. As protein: CASSPRTGGNYGYTF. The chain has TRBV3-1 and TRBJ1-2; 9 bases map to TRBD1. The CDR3 loop spans 15 amino acids. The trim removed 4 bases at V and 2 bases at J, leaving 5 bases unmatched. The V gene's germline CDR1 is LGHDT and CDR2 YNNKEL (reference sequence).

The rearrangement uses TRBV12-3 or TRBV12-4 and TRBJ2-1; possibly TRBD1 or TRBD2 for D (5 bases each). The V end was cut by 5 bases, the J end by 15 bases, with 17 bases between. The CDR3 is made up of 12 amino acids. The CDR3 coding sequence is TGTGCCAGCAGTCCTATCGGGACCAGGTCGTTCTTC. Translated, it gives CASSPIGTRSFF.

The V gene is TRBV6-5, the J gene TRBJ1-1; TRBD1 agrees at 10 bases. Looked up from germline, CDR1 is MNHEY and CDR2 is SVGAGI. The CDR3 totals 14 residues. Germline trimming cut 6 bases from V and 3 bases from J; bases unmatched to any gene: 4. DNA of the CDR3: TGTGCCAGCAGCCCGACAGGGGGCTACACTGAAGCTTTCTTT. This gives the protein CASSPTGGYTEAFF.

The gene calls are TRBV5-1 and TRBJ1-1, with D uncertain. Germline-derived CDR1 and CDR2 are SGHRS and YFSETQ. Trimming pared 5 bases from V and 1 base from J, leaving 15 bases between. CDR3 length: 15 residues. CDR3 protein: CASSRPQSRNTEAFF. In nucleotides, the CDR3 is TGCGCCAGCAGTCGACCTCAAAGCCGGAACACTGAAGCTTTCTTT.

By frequency in the sample, this clonotype is medium-sized (0.01 to 0.1%). The chain joins TRBV20-1 to TRBJ2-7; D is unclear. CDR1 DFQATT and CDR2 SNEGSKA come from the germline V gene (reference sequence). The CDR3 totals 13 residues. V lost 0 bases, J lost 3 bases, and 9 bases lay in between. This chain's CDR3 is CSARDKGFYEQYF. CDR3 DNA sequence: TGCAGTGCTAGAGATAAGGGTTTCTACGAGCAGTACTTC.

By frequency in the sample, this clonotype is medium-sized. DNA of the CDR3: TGTGCCAGCAGCTTATCGAACACTGAAGCTTTCTTT. Translating it yields CASSLSNTEAFF. This rearrangement joins TRBV7-8 to TRBJ1-1; D gene uncertain. Germline V gene sequence: CDR1 SGHVS, CDR2 FQNEAQ. The germline V and J ends were trimmed by 2 bases and 1 base, with 2 bases remaining between them. This CDR3 has 12 residues. Full variable domain (outside the CDR3, taken from reference TRBV7-8 and TRBJ1-1): GAGVSQSPRYKVAKRGQDVALRCDPISGHVSLFWYQQALGQGPEFLTYFQNEAQLDKSGLPSDRFFAERPEGSVSTLKIQRTQQEDSAVYLCASSLSNTEAFFGQGTRLTVV.

The chain joins TRBV5-1 to TRBJ1-6, with 8 bases fitting TRBD1. The V gene end was trimmed by 4 bases and the J gene end by 8 bases; junction bases not matched to a gene: 5. This CDR3 spans 14 amino acids. CDR1 is SGHRS, CDR2 YFSETQ, per germline. The CDR3 sequence is CASSPTGDDSPLHF. For the CDR3, the DNA is TGCGCCAGCAGCCCGACAGGGGACGATTCACCCCTCCACTTT.

This clonotype was detected only a few times. This chain's CDR3 is CASKLGQAKAFF. Here the CDR3 DNA reads TGTGCCAGCAAGTTGGGACAGGCTAAGGCTTTCTTT. The J gene is TRBJ1-1, the V gene TRBV28; 8 positions match TRBD1. CDR3 length: 12 amino acids. Looked up from germline, CDR1 is MDHEN and CDR2 is SYDVKM. V was clipped by 7 bases and J by 11 bases; unmatched bases: 9.

This clonotype was counted ten times or more. The genes are TRBV4-1 and TRBJ1-2; D uncertain. This CDR3 comprises 14 residues. Germline V gene lookup returns CDR1 MGHRA and CDR2 YSYEKL. V was trimmed by 1 base and J by 2 bases, leaving 8 bases between them. The CDR3 protein is CASSQGPRNYGYTF. The CDR3 DNA reads as TGCGCCAGCAGCCAAGGACCGAGAAACTATGGCTACACCTTC.

This sequence joins TRBV18 and TRBJ2-5; tentative D call: TRBD2 (6 bases). The CDR3 runs 15 residues. Germline loops: CDR1 KGHSH, CDR2 LQKENI. V shed 2 bases and J shed 7 bases, with 17 bases lying between them. The CDR3 DNA is TGTGCCAGCTCACCATCCGGCAACCCCGGGGGGACCCAGTACTTC. It translates to CASSPSGNPGGTQYF. Variable domain in full (rest from reference TRBV18 and TRBJ2-5): NAGVMQNPRHLVRRRGQEARLRCSPMKGHSHVYWYRQLPEEGLKFMVYLQKENIIDESGMPKERFSAEFPKEGPSILRIQQVVRGDSAAYFCASSPSGNPGGTQYFGPGTRLLVL.

The chain links TRBV30 to TRBJ2-3; 14 bases fit TRBD2. The CDR3 length is 16 residues. The V segment lost 1 base and the J segment 3 bases; nucleotides outside the gene matches: 3. Per germline, CDR1 GTSNPN and CDR2 SVGIG (reference sequence). CDR3 in DNA: TGTGCCTGGAGTGCGGGGACTAGCGGGAGAACAGATACGCAGTATTTT. Protein sequence: CAWSAGTSGRTDTQYF.

The CDR3 coding sequence is TGCAGTGCTAGCGGAGGGAGGCGGGCCACAGATACGCAGTATTTT. It is translated as CSASGGRRATDTQYF. This rearrangement joins TRBV20-1 to TRBJ2-3; tentative D call: TRBD2 (6 bases). The V end was cut by 3 bases, the J end by 2 bases, with 15 bases between. The CDR3 has 15 amino acids. Germline-derived CDR1 and CDR2 are DFQATT and SNEGSKA (reference sequence).

The J gene is TRBJ2-1, the V gene TRBV6-2 or TRBV6-3, with 8 nucleotides matching TRBD2. Germline V lookup: CDR1 MNHEY, CDR2 SVGEGT. V lost 4 bases, J lost 0 bases, and 5 bases stayed unmatched. This CDR3 contains 16 residues. The CDR3 DNA is TGTGCCAGCAGTTCACTTAGCGGGGTCTCCTACAATGAGCAGTTCTTC. This encodes CASSSLSGVSYNEQFF.